This T cell receptor beta chain came from a study of OX40 agonist ivuxolimab in advanced cancers. Across the whole study: An agonistic anti-OX40 (CD134) antibody, ivuxolimab, was used to treat the patients.

Worth noting for this clone: Antigen: not known.

Autoimmune disease history or systemic immunosuppression meant exclusion. Regarding the study as a whole: Some nonresponders likewise displayed low normalized T-cell clonal expansion. CD8+ T cells averaged more expanded clones than CD4+.

Profiled with immunoSEQ multiplex PCR; TCRdb holds only in-frame clones, not every one. Here the sample spans under 50,000 clones, about 90% being singletons. The receptor comes from an adult with an advanced solid tumor such as melanoma, head and neck, liver or kidney cancer. The source material was CD4+ or CD8+ T cells sorted from blood, sampled in a trial of the OX40 agonist ivuxolimab.

CDR3 sequence: CASFGREGETQYF. The CDR3 DNA reads TGTGCCAGTTTCGGCCGGGAGGGAGAGACCCAGTACTTC. The chain uses TRBV2 and TRBJ2-5, with 8 bases identical to TRBD2. Germline assignment: CDR1 SNHLY and CDR2 FYNNEI. CDR3 size: 13 residues. The trim removed 9 bases at V and 4 bases at J, leaving 7 bases unmatched.